This T cell receptor beta chain was captured in a study of vaccination and CD4 T cells after COVID-19. Study at large: The stimulating agents, overlapping spike peptides, came from SARS-CoV-2, HCoV-NL63, HCoV-OC43 and HCoV-229E.

Treatment given: roughly 10-day PBMC culture with coronavirus spike peptide pools or control peptides (ViraFEST assay). One should note that the unexposed donor's CD4+ T cells were collected before the COVID-19 pandemic (2011-2018). ViraFEST used peptide pools to expand antigen-specific T cells before TCR sequencing. IL-2 at 8.5 to 10 IU/ml and peptide pools at approximately 10 ug/ml were added to PBMCs cultured at a few million per well. The Oncomine TCR Beta short-read assay was what sequenced the DNA obtained from cultured CD4+ T cells. Researchers extracted genomic DNA from CD4+ T cells that had been cultured. MiXCR, run by TCRdb on the PCR reads, gives a single entry per CDR3 protein. The profile covers around 9,300 distinct CDR3 sequences, with around two fifths appearing a single time and more than 25% taken by the ten largest. From germline, CDR1 is MDHEN and CDR2 SYDVKM. The CDR3 consists of 14 residues. Trimming shortened V by 6 bases and J by 3 bases, and 14 bases separated the two germline ends.

For this clonotype: Antigen: not known.

This TCR was recovered from a human donor in good health. The chain links TRBV28 to TRBJ1-2; unclear D gene. Material: CD4+ T cells from blood, cultured in vitro. Here the CDR3 reads CASSHGGNDYGYTF. CDR3 nucleotides: TGTGCCAGCAGCCATGGAGGCAACGACTATGGCTACACCTTC.